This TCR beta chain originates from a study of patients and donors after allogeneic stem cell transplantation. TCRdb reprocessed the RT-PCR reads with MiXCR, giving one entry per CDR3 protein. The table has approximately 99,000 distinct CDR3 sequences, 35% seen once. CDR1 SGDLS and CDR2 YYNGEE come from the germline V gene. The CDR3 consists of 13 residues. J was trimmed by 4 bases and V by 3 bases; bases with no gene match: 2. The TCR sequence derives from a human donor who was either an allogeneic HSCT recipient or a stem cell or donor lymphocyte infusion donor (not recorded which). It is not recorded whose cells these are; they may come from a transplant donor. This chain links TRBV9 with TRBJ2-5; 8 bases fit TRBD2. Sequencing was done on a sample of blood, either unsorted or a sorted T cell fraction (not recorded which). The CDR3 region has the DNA TGTGCCAGCAGCGCGGGACTAGGAGAGACCCAGTACTTC. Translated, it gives CASSAGLGETQYF.